These 5 T cell receptor beta chains were all obtained from the same sample, sequenced in a study of blood T cell repertoires in COVID-19. Only in-frame clones appear in the TCRdb table, and some are missing; sequencing was by immunoSEQ multiplex PCR. This sample carries approximately 230,000 clones, about 91% of them seen once, and the ten largest clones take 6% to 6.5%. The sequencing sample was made of peripheral blood. These receptors all stem from a woman in her thirties with COVID-19, enrolled during active disease.

The J gene is TRBJ1-1, the V gene TRBV13, with TRBD1 matching 8 bases. The CDR3 is 12 residues long. V dropped 5 bases and J dropped 11; count of bases not matched to a gene: 7. Germline CDR1 PRHDT, CDR2 FYEKMQ (reference sequence). The CDR3 reads CASSPGQGPAFF. In DNA, the CDR3 is TGTGCCAGCAGCCCAGGACAGGGACCGGCTTTCTTT.

V gene TRBV5-1 combines with J gene TRBJ2-7; D possibly corresponds to TRBD2 (5 bases). V lost 0 bases to trimming and J lost 2 bases, with 15 bases between them. CDR3 length equals 16 residues. Per germline, CDR1 SGHRS and CDR2 YFSETQ. The CDR3 DNA reads as TGCGCCAGCAGCTTGGAGGCGGGTATCGTTCCCTACGAGCAGTACTTC. Its protein is CASSLEAGIVPYEQYF.

This chain joins TRBV6-5 and TRBJ2-5, with 8 bases matching TRBD1. Trimming removed 2 bases from V and 5 bases from J; junction bases left unmatched: 10. CDR1 is MNHEY and CDR2 is SVGAGI in the germline V gene. This CDR3 comprises 16 residues. The CDR3 nucleotides read TGTGCCAGCAGTTACGCAACAGGGGGTAAATCGGAGACCCAGTACTTC. This translates into CASSYATGGKSETQYF.

The rearrangement joins TRBV7-8 to TRBJ2-7, with 8 positions matching TRBD1. CDR3 length: 17 residues. The V and J ends lost 4 bases and 2 bases, in that order; junction bases with no gene match: 13. Germline CDR1 and CDR2: SGHVS and FQNEAQ. CDR3 region: CASSSPRLWGQAYEQYF. As DNA, the CDR3 is TGTGCCAGCAGCTCCCCCCGACTGTGGGGACAGGCCTACGAGCAGTACTTC.

The V call is TRBV28, the J call TRBJ2-5; TRBD2 matches 13 bases. V dropped 4 bases and J dropped 1; count of bases not matched to a gene: 12. The CDR3 loop spans 19 amino acids. CDR1 and CDR2 (germline): MDHEN, SYDVKM. CDR3 in DNA: TGTGCCAGCAGTTCACCGGGACTAGCGGGATATTTGGGCCAAGAGACCCAGTACTTC. It translates to CASSSPGLAGYLGQETQYF. Drawing the rest from reference TRBV28 and TRBJ2-5, the complete variable domain is DVKVTQSSRYLVKRTGEKVFLECVQDMDHENMFWYRQDPGLGLRLIYFSYDVKMKEKGDIPEGYSVSREKKERFSLILESASTNQTSMYLCASSSPGLAGYLGQETQYFGPGTRLLVL.